What follows is one T cell receptor (beta chain) and its context. Its antigen is as yet unknown. V gave up 3 bases and J gave up 8 bases, with 14 bases separating them. From germline, CDR1 is DFQATT and CDR2 SNEGSKA (reference sequence). The CDR3 totals 13 residues. Pools of viral peptides were used by the ViraFEST assay to expand antigen-specific CD4+ T cells ahead of sequencing. The culture ran for nine to eleven days, and then CD4+ T cells were isolated. According to the study, vaccine recipients showed no prior SARS-CoV-2 infection and negative nucleocapsid antibodies. For each well, about 2 million PBMC were cultured with around 10 IU/ml IL-2 and 9 to 10 ug/ml peptides. At days 3 and 7, half of the medium was exchanged for IL-2 medium. The data are from a study of vaccination effects on CD4 cells after COVID-19. Overall study context: Of the BNT162b2 and mRNA-1273 vaccines, participants received two doses of one or the other. Study-wide findings and caveats: Vaccine- and infection-induced clones showed marked clonal contraction late following vaccination.

Produced via immunoSEQ multiplex PCR; TCRdb's table is partial and in-frame only. The top ten clones hold about a tenth of a sample with 20,000 to 30,000 clones, over 60% of them seen once. The chain carries TRBV20-1 and TRBJ2-4; D tentatively fits TRBD1 or TRBD2 (6 bases each). The sequencing used CD4+ T cells from PBMCs cultured with HCoV-NL63 spike peptides, collected before COVID-19 vaccination. The TCR originated in a human donor who received a COVID-19 vaccine. As DNA, the CDR3 is TGCAGTGCTAGTTACGGGGGCAAGGACATTCAGTACTTC. It encodes CSASYGGKDIQYF.